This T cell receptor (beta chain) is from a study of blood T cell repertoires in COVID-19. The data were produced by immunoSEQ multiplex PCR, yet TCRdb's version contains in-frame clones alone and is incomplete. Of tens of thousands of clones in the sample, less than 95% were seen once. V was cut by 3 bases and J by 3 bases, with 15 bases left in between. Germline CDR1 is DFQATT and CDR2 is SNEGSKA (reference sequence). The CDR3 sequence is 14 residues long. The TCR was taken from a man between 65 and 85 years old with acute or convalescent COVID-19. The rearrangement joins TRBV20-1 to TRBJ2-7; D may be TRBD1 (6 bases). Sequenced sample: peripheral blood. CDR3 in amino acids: CSASGPGRGYEQYF. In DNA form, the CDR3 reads TGCAGTGCTAGTGGGCCTGGCAGGGGCTACGAGCAGTACTTC.